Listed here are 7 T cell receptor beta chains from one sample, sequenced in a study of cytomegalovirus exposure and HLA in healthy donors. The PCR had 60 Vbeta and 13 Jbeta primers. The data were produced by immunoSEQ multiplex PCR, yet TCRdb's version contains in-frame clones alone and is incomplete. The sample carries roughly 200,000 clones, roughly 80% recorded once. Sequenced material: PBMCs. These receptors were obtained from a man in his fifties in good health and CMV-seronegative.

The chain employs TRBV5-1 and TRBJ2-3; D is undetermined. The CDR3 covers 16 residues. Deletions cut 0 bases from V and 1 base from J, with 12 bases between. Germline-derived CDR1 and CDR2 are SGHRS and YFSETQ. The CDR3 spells CASSLGLLRGTDTQYF. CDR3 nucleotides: TGCGCCAGCAGCTTGGGACTCCTCCGAGGCACAGATACGCAGTATTTT.

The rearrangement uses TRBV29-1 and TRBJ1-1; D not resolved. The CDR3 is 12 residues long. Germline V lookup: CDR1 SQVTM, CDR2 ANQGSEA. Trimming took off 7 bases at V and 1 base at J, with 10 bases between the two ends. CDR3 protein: CSAIQTNTEAFF. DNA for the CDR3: TGCAGCGCCATACAGACGAACACTGAAGCTTTCTTT.

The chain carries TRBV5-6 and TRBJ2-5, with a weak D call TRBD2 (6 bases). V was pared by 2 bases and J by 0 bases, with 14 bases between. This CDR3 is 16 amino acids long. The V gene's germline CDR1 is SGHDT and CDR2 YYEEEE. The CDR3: CASSFPGLRYQETQYF. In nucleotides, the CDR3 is TGTGCCAGCAGCTTCCCGGGACTGAGGTACCAAGAGACCCAGTACTTC.

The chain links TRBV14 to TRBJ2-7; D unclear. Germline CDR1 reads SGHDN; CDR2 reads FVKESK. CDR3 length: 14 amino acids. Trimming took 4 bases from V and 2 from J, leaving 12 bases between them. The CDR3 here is CASSPRSYAYEQYF. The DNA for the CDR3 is TGTGCCAGCAGCCCGAGGTCGTATGCCTACGAGCAGTACTTC. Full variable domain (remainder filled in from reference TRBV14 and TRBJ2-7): EAGVTQFPSHSVIEKGQTVTLRCDPISGHDNLYWYRRVMGKEIKFLLHFVKESKQDESGMPNNRFLAERTGGTYSTLKVQPAELEDSGVYFCASSPRSYAYEQYFGPGTRLTVT.

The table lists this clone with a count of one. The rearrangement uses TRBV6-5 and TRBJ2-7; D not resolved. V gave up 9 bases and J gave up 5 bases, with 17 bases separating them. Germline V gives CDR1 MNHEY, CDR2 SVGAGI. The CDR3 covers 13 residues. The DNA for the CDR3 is TGTGCCAGTATTTCGGTCCGTCAACACGAGCAGTACTTC. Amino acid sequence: CASISVRQHEQYF.

The CDR3 coding sequence is TGTGCCAGCAGCTCAGGGGGCCACTATGGCTACACCTTC. It is translated as CASSSGGHYGYTF. The chain recombines TRBV9 with TRBJ1-2; 8 nucleotides match TRBD1. From germline, CDR1 is SGDLS and CDR2 YYNGEE. There are 13 residues in the CDR3. J was trimmed by 3 bases and V by 4 bases; bases with no gene match: 2.

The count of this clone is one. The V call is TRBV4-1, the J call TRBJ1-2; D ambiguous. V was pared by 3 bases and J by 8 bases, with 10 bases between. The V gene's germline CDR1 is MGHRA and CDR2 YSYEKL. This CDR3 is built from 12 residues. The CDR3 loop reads CASSQTNMGYTF. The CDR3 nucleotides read TGCGCCAGCAGCCAGACTAATATGGGCTACACCTTC.